A selection of T cell receptor beta chains follows, all from one sample in a study of control samples from healthy donors and cancer patients. Method: immunoSEQ multiplex PCR; TCRdb's copy keeps in-frame clones and lacks some. The repertoire holds about 94,000 clones, with 90% as singletons. Material: blood. The receptors were gathered from a woman between 18 and 29 years old in good health. The CDR3 runs from the conserved cysteine through the conserved F or W. D genes are given only for firm matches. The size entry is marked missing in some rows and otherwise reads once, few, many or a size class.

D | J | size | V | DNA | CDR3
NA | TRBJ1-1 | NA | TRBV2 | TGTGCCAGCAGTGTTGTCGAAGGGAACACTGAAGCTTTCTTT | CASSVVEGNTEAFF
NA | TRBJ2-3 | NA | TRBV18 | TGTGCCAGCTCACTCCCCTCAGATACGCAGTATTTT | CASSLPSDTQYF
NA | TRBJ2-7 | NA | TRBV25-1 | TGTGCCAGCAGTGAGACAGGATCCTCCTACGAGCAGTACTTC | CASSETGSSYEQYF
NA | TRBJ2-2 | NA | TRBV2 | TGTGCCAGCAGTGAAGAAGACTCTAACACCGGGGAGCTGTTTTTT | CASSEEDSNTGELFF
TRBD1 | TRBJ2-7 | NA | TRBV5-1 | TGCGCCAGCAGCTTGTTTCCGGGACAGGGATTGTACGAGCAGTACTTC | CASSLFPGQGLYEQYF
NA | TRBJ2-7 | few | TRBV11-2 | TGTGCCAGCAGCCCCTTTTTGCTCGGATTGTCAGCAAACTACGAGCAGTACTTC | CASSPFLLGLSANYEQYF
NA | TRBJ1-1 | NA | TRBV6-2/TRBV6-3 | TGTGCCAGCAGTTACGCCGGGGGGAAGACTGAAGCTTTCTTT | CASSYAGGKTEAFF
NA | TRBJ1-5 | NA | TRBV19 | TGTGCCAGTAGTATGCCTAATTTGGGGGTAAGCAATCAGCCCCAGCATTTT | CASSMPNLGVSNQPQHF
TRBD1 | TRBJ2-4 | NA | TRBV6-1 | TGTGCCAGCAGTGACGGACAGGGGGTAGCCAAAAACATTCAGTACTTC | CASSDGQGVAKNIQYF
NA | TRBJ2-7 | NA | TRBV7-2 | TGTGCCAGCAGCTTCAAACTATCTGAGGAGCAGTACTTC | CASSFKLSEEQYF
NA | TRBJ1-1 | NA | TRBV2 | TGTGCCAGCAGAGTTGAAAAGGGGCACACTGAAGCTTTCTTT | CASRVEKGHTEAFF
NA | TRBJ2-7 | NA | TRBV6-5 | TGTGCCAGCAGCCAGTCCGGGACGGCCTACGAGCAGTACTTC | CASSQSGTAYEQYF